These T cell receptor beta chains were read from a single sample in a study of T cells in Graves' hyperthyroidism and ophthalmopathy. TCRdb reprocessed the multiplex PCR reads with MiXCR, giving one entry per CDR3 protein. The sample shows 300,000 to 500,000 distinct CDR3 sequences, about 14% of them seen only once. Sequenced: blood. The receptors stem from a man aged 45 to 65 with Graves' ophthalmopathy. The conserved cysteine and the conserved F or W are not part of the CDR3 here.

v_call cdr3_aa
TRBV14 ASSQDLVAGGYNEQF
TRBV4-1 ASSQNLGTSGETQY
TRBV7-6 ASSFTTGSARITEAF
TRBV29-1 SVDGERF
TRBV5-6 ASSLVRNEQY
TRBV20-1 SAPLGGADTQY
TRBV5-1 ASSLGPSETQY
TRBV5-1 ASSLPGGTNEKLF
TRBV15 ATSRVEGNEQF
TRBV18 ASSRGQRETQY
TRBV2 ASSGDGSNQPQH
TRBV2 ASRGDRPYQPQH
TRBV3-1 ASSQALLAGYNEQF
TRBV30 AWGKSGYEQY
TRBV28 ASSNERRNEAF
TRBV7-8 ASSARVTRLAGLPGSYNEQF
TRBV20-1 SARLAGGGNEQY
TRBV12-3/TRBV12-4 ASTTDRGRRGYT
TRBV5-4 ASSLSWGSSYEQY
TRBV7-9 ASSFETGRGTEAF
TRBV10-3 AISVDGSSVEQY
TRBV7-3 ASSPYPGTVNEQF
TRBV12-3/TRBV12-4 ASSLTGAGEAF
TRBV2 ASSNKRANTEAF
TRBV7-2 ASSLRGQGTLDTEAF
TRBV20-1 SASSQGTSGRGTYEQY
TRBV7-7 ASSLVVTGETQY
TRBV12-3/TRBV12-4 ASKGTSGVVGTDTQY
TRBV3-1 ASSLTSGTSLVEQY
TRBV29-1 SVEEGYAEAF
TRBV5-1 ASSLGQGGNQPQH
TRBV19 ASSSGVTTQY
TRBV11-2 ASSLGFYEQY
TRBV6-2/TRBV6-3 ASSYFGTSGNTIY
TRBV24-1 ATSDTGGTKNIQY
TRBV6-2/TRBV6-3 ASWGSGQNSEAF
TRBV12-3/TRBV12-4 ASRLEARANTEAF
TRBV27 ASSPKQGTYNEQF
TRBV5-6 ASSGRDTEAF
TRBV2 ASRLTSGSTGELF
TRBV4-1 ASSQVGTGITYEQY
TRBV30 AWSLWSGESGPQH
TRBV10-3 AISEGTRRLTDTQY
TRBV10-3 AISDRGQGAYNEQF
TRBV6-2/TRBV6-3 ASSWPPGREQY
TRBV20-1 SASPIAGVLDTQY
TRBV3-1 ASSPGGGNEQY
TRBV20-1 SAREVGGTYEQY
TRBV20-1 SASRQEVRAEAF
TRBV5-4 ASSHGGLQETQY
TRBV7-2 ASSLGAVRGGFGQF
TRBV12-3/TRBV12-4 ASRKGRETQY
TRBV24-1 ATSDSASGNEQF